This record concerns one T cell receptor (beta chain) sequence. Clones were read by immunoSEQ multiplex PCR, and TCRdb kept only the in-frame ones, dropping some. The sample records some 90,000 clones, under 95% being singletons. With V trimmed by 4 bases and J by 3 bases, 5 bases remained unmatched. The CDR3 is made up of 17 amino acids. Germline CDR1 reads SGHRS; CDR2 reads YFSETQ. The data stem from a study of T cell changes during pregnancy in multiple sclerosis. This rearrangement joins TRBV5-1 to TRBJ2-3, with 16 bases aligning to TRBD2. The TCR was taken from a female donor with multiple sclerosis, enrolled in a pregnancy study. The sequences come from peripheral blood, collected in the first trimester of pregnancy. Here the CDR3 reads CASSPGLAGGWTDTQYF. CDR3 DNA: TGCGCCAGCAGCCCGGGACTAGCGGGAGGGTGGACAGATACGCAGTATTTT. The entire variable domain, with the rest obtained from reference TRBV5-1 and TRBJ2-3, is as follows: KAGVTQTPRYLIKTRGQQVTLSCSPISGHRSVSWYQQTPGQGLQFLFEYFSETQRNKGNFPGRFSGRQFSNSRSEMNVSTLELGDSALYLCASSPGLAGGWTDTQYFGPGTRLTVL.